This T cell receptor (beta chain) was sequenced for a study of blood T cell repertoires in COVID-19. Background on the study: The samples span acute and convalescent COVID-19 from the United States, Italy and Spain.

Recruitment covered about two dozen US areas and drew participants whose ages spanned roughly 18 to 89 years. Donors in Cohort 3 counted as recovered after two negative PCRs, clearance, or symptom resolution. CDR3 length equals 14 residues. Germline loops: CDR1 GTSNPN, CDR2 SVGIG (reference sequence). Trimming shortened V by 1 base and J by 2 bases, and 11 bases separated the two germline ends. Per the original methods: Estimation of nucleated cell counts was performed using reference gene primer amplification. Generated by immunoSEQ multiplex PCR, the TCRdb table keeps only in-frame clones and is missing some. V and J calls and clone size are given by that table; D and trimming were obtained from the DNA. The sample has hundreds of thousands of clones; 90% are singletons.

Sequenced: PBMCs or T cells enriched from blood (not recorded which). The receptor was isolated from a man aged 60 to 75 who had recovered from COVID-19. The chain joins TRBV30 to TRBJ1-2, with a weak D call TRBD1 (5 bases). CDR3 DNA sequence: TGTGCCTGGAGTGCGTTAGACAGAAACTATGGCTACACCTTC. Protein product: CAWSALDRNYGYTF. Full variable domain (remainder filled in from reference TRBV30 and TRBJ1-2): SQTIHQWPATLVQPVGSPLSLECTVEGTSNPNLYWYRQAAGRGLQLLFYSVGIGQISSEVPQNLSASRPQDRQFILSSKKLLLSDSGFYLCAWSALDRNYGYTFGSGTRLTVV.